The clone carrying this T cell receptor beta chain was found a few times. These data are taken from a study of beta chain features in type 1 diabetes. Of the isolated RNA, all was reverse transcribed, and so the sequenced material was expressed TCRB transcripts. Using immunoSEQ multiplex PCR, the repertoire was profiled, and TCRdb retains in-frame clones only, with some absent. The repertoire holds hundreds of thousands of clones, around 7.6% seen once, with 0.44% in the top ten. There are 14 residues in the CDR3. Germline assignment: CDR1 KGHSH and CDR2 LQKENI. The V gene lost 3 bases and the J gene lost 2 bases, with 11 bases spanning the gap.

This receptor was obtained from a woman between 18 and 30 years old in good health. The sequencing input was central memory CD4+ T cells from blood. The rearrangement links TRBV18 to TRBJ2-7, with D possibly matching TRBD2 (5 bases). The CDR3 protein is CASSPSATPYEQYF. The CDR3 DNA is TGTGCCAGCTCACCTAGCGCGACTCCCTACGAGCAGTACTTC.